This TCR beta chain was sequenced in a study of somatic mutations in cytotoxic T cells in rheumatoid arthritis. Study-level information: Flow cytometry sorted some V beta antibody-stained T-cell populations to nearly 100% purity, V beta1+ cells among them being sequenced for TCRB.

The table came from immunoSEQ multiplex PCR; TCRdb's copy has only in-frame clones and leaves some out. The data hold more than 25,000 clones, with 82% observed a single time. This CDR3 is 15 amino acids long. Per germline, CDR1 SQVTM and CDR2 ANQGSEA. V was pared by 6 bases and J by 1 base, with 11 bases of the junction left unmatched. General study results and limits: Relative to age-matched healthy controls, rheumatoid arthritis patients did not differ significantly in CD8+ T-cell clonality. For about an eighth of the roughly 65 patients, a single CD8+ clone accounted for more than 20% of CD8+ cells.

About this clone: What it binds is unknown.

Of the blood donors acting as healthy controls, around 60% were female, and their median age was about 61 years (range roughly 21-75). The rearrangement uses TRBV29-1 and TRBJ1-2, with 7 bases that match TRBD1. What was sequenced was CD8+ T cells sorted from blood. The clonotype comes from a man in his fifties in good health. The CDR3 protein is CSVKMGQGVNYGYTF. The CDR3 DNA sequence: TGCAGCGTCAAGATGGGCCAGGGGGTTAACTATGGCTACACCTTC. The whole variable domain, filled in from reference TRBV29-1 and TRBJ1-2, reads SAVISQKPSRDICQRGTSLTIQCQVDSQVTMMFWYRQQPGQSLTLIATANQGSEATYESGFVIDKFPISRPNLTFSTLTVSNMSPEDSSIYLCSVKMGQGVNYGYTFGSGTRLTVV.